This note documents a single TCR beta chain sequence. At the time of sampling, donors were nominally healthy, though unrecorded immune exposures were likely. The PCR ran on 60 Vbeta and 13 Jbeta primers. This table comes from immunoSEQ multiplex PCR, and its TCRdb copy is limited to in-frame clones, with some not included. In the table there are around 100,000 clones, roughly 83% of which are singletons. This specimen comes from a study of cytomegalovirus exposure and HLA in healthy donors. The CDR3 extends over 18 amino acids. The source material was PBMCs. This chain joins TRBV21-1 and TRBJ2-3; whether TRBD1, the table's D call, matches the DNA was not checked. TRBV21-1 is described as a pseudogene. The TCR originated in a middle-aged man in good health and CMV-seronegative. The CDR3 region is CASSSGQAASRGIDTQYF. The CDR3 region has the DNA TGTGCCAGCAGCAGCGGACAGGCTGCCTCCAGGGGGATAGATACGCAGTATTTT.